The next 10 T cell receptor beta chains were all read from a single sample in a study of CD8+ T cells in alopecia areata. Following extraction, RNA underwent reverse transcription to cDNA, which served as the sequencing template. The method was immunoSEQ multiplex PCR; TCRdb's version includes in-frame clones alone and lacks a portion of them. The sample shows about 210,000 clones, about three fifths of them seen only once. The sample's treatment: oral pan-JAK inhibitor, 5-10 mg twice daily. Sequences were derived from CD4+ T cells sorted from blood, sampled at week 4, from a patient treated with tofacitinib. These receptors originate from a human donor with alopecia areata.

Worth noting for this clone: At one of its ends the junction is not consistent with the germline gene, which may arise from a read error. The chain carries TRBV4-3 and TRBJ1-2; the D is unclear. Germline CDR1 reads LGHNA; CDR2 reads YSLEER. The CDR3 length is 16 residues. Here the CDR3 reads CASGQDVQANLWGYTF. CDR3 DNA: TGCGCCAGCGGCCAAGATGTCCAGGCTAACCTCTGGGGCTACACCTTC.

The rearrangement joins TRBV30 to TRBJ2-7, with unresolved D. CDR1 is GTSNPN, CDR2 SVGIG, per germline (reference sequence). CDR3 size: 11 residues. CDR3 in amino acids: CATGRNYEQYF. CDR3 DNA sequence: TGTGCAACCGGACGGAACTACGAGCAGTACTTC.

The chain employs TRBV6-5 and TRBJ2-1; 13 nucleotides match TRBD2. This CDR3 has 15 residues. From germline, CDR1 is MNHEY and CDR2 SVGAGI. J lost 8 bases, V lost 6 bases, and 7 bases had no gene match. The DNA for the CDR3 is TGTGCCAGCAGCCTCAGGACTAGCGGGGGTGATGAGCAGTTCTTC. Translation: CASSLRTSGGDEQFF.

This chain joins TRBV4-2 and TRBJ2-5, with 13 bases matching TRBD2. The CDR3 length is 16 residues. In germline, CDR1 is LGHNA, CDR2 YNFKEQ. V dropped 4 bases and J dropped 13; count of bases not matched to a gene: 15. The chain's CDR3 is CASSRTSGGALYPPYF. Here the CDR3 DNA reads TGTGCCAGCAGCCGAACTAGCGGGGGGGCCTTGTACCCCCCGTACTTC.

The J gene is TRBJ2-1, the V gene TRBV11-3; either TRBD1 or TRBD2 may supply D (7 bases each). The CDR3 runs to 13 residues. Germline V gene data show CDR1 as SGHNT and CDR2 as YENEEA. V lost 2 bases and J 15 bases, leaving 17 bases between the germline ends. CDR3 coding DNA: TGTGCCAGCAGCTTATATCAGACAGGGAGGGCGTTCTTC. This sequence encodes CASSLYQTGRAFF.

There are a few counts of this clone. V usage is TRBV29-1 and J usage is TRBJ2-5; D not certain. Trimming took 4 bases from V and 6 from J, leaving 6 bases between them. The germline gives CDR1 SQVTM, CDR2 ANQGSEA. The CDR3 loop spans 10 amino acids. In DNA, the CDR3 is TGCAGCGTTGTCAGCCAGACCCAGTACTTC. Translating gives CSVVSQTQYF.

V gene TRBV7-2 combines with J gene TRBJ1-2, with D possibly being TRBD1 (5 bases). The V gene lost 7 bases and the J gene lost 3 bases, with 9 bases spanning the gap. The CDR3 runs 12 residues. CDR1 and CDR2 (germline): SGHTA, FQGNSA. In DNA, the CDR3 is TGTGCCAGCACCAGCAGGGACTATGGCTACACCTTC. Residues: CASTSRDYGYTF.

The V and J genes are TRBV5-1 and TRBJ1-1, with 7 positions matching TRBD1. This CDR3 is built from 15 residues. V was pared by 3 bases and J by 5 bases, with 10 bases of the junction left unmatched. Germline V gene sequence: CDR1 SGHRS, CDR2 YFSETQ. Written as DNA, the CDR3 is TGCGCCAGCAGCTCGGGAAGGGGGCTCTTGACTGAAGCTTTCTTT. It encodes CASSSGRGLLTEAFF.

The J gene is TRBJ2-5, the V gene TRBV5-4, with TRBD2 matching over 10 bases. Germline CDR1 SGHNT, CDR2 YYREEE (reference sequence). The length of the CDR3 is 16 residues. V shed 3 bases and J 1 base; nucleotides not matched to a gene: 6. In DNA, the CDR3 is TGTGCCAGCAGCTATTATTTAGCGGGGGGCCAAGAGACCCAGTACTTC. Its translation: CASSYYLAGGQETQYF.

The chain recombines TRBV5-1 with TRBJ2-5; D call uncertain. Trimming shortened V by 2 bases and J by 5 bases, and 10 bases separated the two germline ends. The CDR3 totals 13 residues. Germline assignment: CDR1 SGHRS and CDR2 YFSETQ. The CDR3 coding sequence is TGCGCCAGCAGCTTTGGCTCTTGGGAGACCCAGTACTTC. Protein: CASSFGSWETQYF. The full variable domain, rest sourced from reference TRBV5-1 and TRBJ2-5, is KAGVTQTPRYLIKTRGQQVTLSCSPISGHRSVSWYQQTPGQGLQFLFEYFSETQRNKGNFPGRFSGRQFSNSRSEMNVSTLELGDSALYLCASSFGSWETQYFGPGTRLLVL.